The 6 T cell receptor beta chains listed next were all sequenced from one sample in a study of vaccination effects on CD4 cells after COVID-19. Sequencing used immunoSEQ multiplex PCR; TCRdb keeps in-frame clones, though not all of them. The top ten hold more than 4% of the sample, which has 50,000 to 60,000 clones, around 84% seen once. Their target antigens are unknown. The culture ran for 10 days before CD4+ T cells were isolated. Each participant was given two doses of one vaccine (BNT162b2 or mRNA-1273). Sequencing used CD4+ T cells from PBMCs cultured without peptide, obtained after COVID-19 vaccination. The receptors were gathered from a human donor who received a COVID-19 vaccine.

This clone has a single count. The rearrangement links TRBV3-1 (or the pseudogene TRBV3-2) to TRBJ2-1; 10 bases align to TRBD2. Trimming took 0 bases from V and 10 from J; bases not matched to a gene: 3. Germline CDR1 reads LGHDT; CDR2 reads YNNKEL (reference sequence). This CDR3 region has 14 residues. CDR3 sequence: CASSQEPSGREQFF. The CDR3 coding sequence is TGTGCCAGCAGCCAAGAGCCTAGCGGGAGAGAGCAGTTCTTC.

This clone was observed a handful of times. The V call is TRBV7-2, the J call TRBJ1-2; possibly TRBD1 for D (5 bases). CDR1 and CDR2 (germline): SGHTA, FQGNSA. CDR3 length: 17 residues. The germline V and J ends were trimmed by 5 bases and 4 bases, with 23 bases remaining between them. CDR3 sequence (DNA): TGTGCCAGCAGCCCTAACTCCAGGGTACCATCTCGCTATGGCTACACCTTC. It translates to CASSPNSRVPSRYGYTF. Full variable domain (outside the CDR3, taken from reference TRBV7-2 and TRBJ1-2): GAGVSQSPSNKVTEKGKDVELRCDPISGHTALYWYRQSLGQGLEFLIYFQGNSAPDKSGLPSDRFSAERTGGSVSTLTIQRTQQEDSAVYLCASSPNSRVPSRYGYTFGSGTRLTVV.

The J gene is TRBJ2-7, the V gene TRBV7-8, with 13 nucleotides matching TRBD2. Germline CDR1 and CDR2: SGHVS and FQNEAQ. Losses at the gene ends were 8 bases for V and 0 bases for J; bases not matched to a gene: 4. The CDR3 is 15 amino acids. CDR3 loop: CASARTSGSSYEQYF. In DNA form, the CDR3 reads TGTGCCAGCGCTAGGACTAGCGGGAGCTCCTACGAGCAGTACTTC.

The V and J genes are TRBV11-3 and TRBJ2-7; tentatively, D is TRBD2 (6 bases). Germline CDR1 is SGHNT and CDR2 is YENEEA. The ends were cut back, 1 base at V and 2 bases at J, with 6 bases in the middle. The CDR3 sequence is 13 residues long. CDR3 protein: CASSLGGTYEQYF. As DNA, the CDR3 is TGTGCCAGCAGCTTAGGCGGGACCTACGAGCAGTACTTC.

V gene TRBV6-4 combines with J gene TRBJ2-1; 7 bases are a match to TRBD2. The CDR3 covers 14 residues. V lost 1 base and J lost 6; bases outside the gene matches: 3. CDR1 and CDR2 (germline): MRHNA, SNTAGT. This CDR3 is CASSDWTSGNEQFF. The CDR3 DNA is TGTGCCAGCAGTGACTGGACTAGTGGCAATGAGCAGTTCTTC.

This chain connects TRBV5-1 to TRBJ2-2; the D is unclear. Germline V gives CDR1 SGHRS, CDR2 YFSETQ. The CDR3 consists of 14 residues. Trimming left V 4 bases short and J 3 bases short, with 10 bases between. The CDR3 is CASSQIPDTGELFF. The CDR3 nucleotides read TGCGCCAGCAGCCAGATACCAGACACCGGGGAGCTGTTTTTT. Full variable domain (remainder filled in from reference TRBV5-1 and TRBJ2-2): KAGVTQTPRYLIKTRGQQVTLSCSPISGHRSVSWYQQTPGQGLQFLFEYFSETQRNKGNFPGRFSGRQFSNSRSEMNVSTLELGDSALYLCASSQIPDTGELFFGEGSRLTVL.